This T cell receptor beta chain stems from a study of blood T cell repertoires in COVID-19. Study context: Samples came from the United States, Italy and Spain, spanning acute and convalescent COVID-19.

Assay: immunoSEQ multiplex PCR; the TCRdb copy retains only in-frame clones and omits some. The table lists about 36,000 clones, roughly 78% of them singletons. The V segment lost 2 bases and the J segment 4 bases; nucleotides outside the gene matches: 9. Germline V lookup: CDR1 WNHNN, CDR2 SYGVQD (reference sequence). The CDR3 has 17 residues. The sample consisted of peripheral blood. The sequence was obtained from a man in his sixties with acute or convalescent COVID-19. The chain employs TRBV10-1 and TRBJ2-1; TRBD2 matches 9 bases. The CDR3 region is CASSEGGLAGEYNEQFF. The CDR3 DNA reads TGCGCCAGCAGTGAGGGGGGATTAGCGGGAGAGTACAATGAGCAGTTCTTC.